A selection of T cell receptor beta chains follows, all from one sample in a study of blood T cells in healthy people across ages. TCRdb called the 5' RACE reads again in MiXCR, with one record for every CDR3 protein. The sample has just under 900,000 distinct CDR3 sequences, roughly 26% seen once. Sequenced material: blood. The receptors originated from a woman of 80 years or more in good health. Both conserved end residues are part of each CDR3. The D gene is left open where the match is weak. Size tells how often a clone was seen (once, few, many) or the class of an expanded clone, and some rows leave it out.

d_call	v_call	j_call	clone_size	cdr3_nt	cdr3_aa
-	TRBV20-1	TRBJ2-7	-	TGCAGTGCTAGAGGGAACAGGATTTCCTACGAGCAGTACTTC	CSARGNRISYEQYF
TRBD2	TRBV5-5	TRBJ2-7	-	TGTGCCAGCAGCTTGGCCCGCGTAGAGACTAGCGGGGATTTTTACAATGAGCAGTACTTC	CASSLARVETSGDFYNEQYF
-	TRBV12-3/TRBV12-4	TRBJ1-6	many	TGTGCCAGCAATCCGACAGGTTATAATTCACCCCTCCACTTT	CASNPTGYNSPLHF
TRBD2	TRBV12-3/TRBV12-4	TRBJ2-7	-	TGTGCCAGCAGCTTATCTAGCGGCTCCTACAAGCAGTACTTC	CASSLSSGSYKQYF
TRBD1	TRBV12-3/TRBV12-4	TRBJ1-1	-	TGTGCCAGCAGGTTACAGGGGACTAACACTGAAGCTTTCTTT	CASRLQGTNTEAFF
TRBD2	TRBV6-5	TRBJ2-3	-	TGTGCCAGCAGTTACCGGAGCGGGGGGGCTTCAGATACGCAGTATTTT	CASSYRSGGASDTQYF
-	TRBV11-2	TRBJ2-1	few	TGTGCCAGCAGCTTCAAAGTCGGCCCGGCATTTACTTCCTACAATGAGCAGTTCTTC	CASSFKVGPAFTSYNEQFF
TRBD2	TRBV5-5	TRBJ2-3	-	TGTGCCAGCAGCTTGGTAGTACTAGCGGGGGCCGAGAGGGATACGCAGTATTTT	CASSLVVLAGAERDTQYF
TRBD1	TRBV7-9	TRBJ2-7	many	TGTGCCAGCAGCTCCGGTTCCGGGACAGGCTTCTCCTACGAGCAGTACTTC	CASSSGSGTGFSYEQYF
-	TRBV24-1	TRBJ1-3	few	TGTGCCACCAGTGATTCGGTAAACACCATATATTTT	CATSDSVNTIYF
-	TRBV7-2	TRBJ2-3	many	TGTGCCAGCAGCCGACGGGGGCTACTCACAGATACGCAGTATTTT	CASSRRGLLTDTQYF
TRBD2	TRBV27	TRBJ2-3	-	TGTGCCAGCAGTATAGCGGGAGGACCCAGCACAGATACGCAGTATTTT	CASSIAGGPSTDTQYF
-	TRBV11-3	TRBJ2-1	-	TGTGCCAGCAGCTCCAGCCACGGGGGCTCCTACAATGAGCAGTTCTTC	CASSSSHGGSYNEQFF
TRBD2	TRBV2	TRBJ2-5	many	TGTGCCAGCAGGAGAACCGGGGAGGGTGGAGAGCAGTACTTC	CASRRTGEGGEQYF
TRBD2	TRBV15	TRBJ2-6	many	TGTGCCACCAGCAGAGGGGCGGGGGTGGCTGGGGCCAACGTCCTGACTTTC	CATSRGAGVAGANVLTF
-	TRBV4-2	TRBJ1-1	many	TGTGCCTCCACAACAGAGAAACTGAACACTGAAGCTTTCTTT	CASTTEKLNTEAFF
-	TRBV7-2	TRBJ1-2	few	TGTGCCAGCAGCTCCCTTGGGGACACCTATAACTATGGCTACACCTTC	CASSSLGDTYNYGYTF